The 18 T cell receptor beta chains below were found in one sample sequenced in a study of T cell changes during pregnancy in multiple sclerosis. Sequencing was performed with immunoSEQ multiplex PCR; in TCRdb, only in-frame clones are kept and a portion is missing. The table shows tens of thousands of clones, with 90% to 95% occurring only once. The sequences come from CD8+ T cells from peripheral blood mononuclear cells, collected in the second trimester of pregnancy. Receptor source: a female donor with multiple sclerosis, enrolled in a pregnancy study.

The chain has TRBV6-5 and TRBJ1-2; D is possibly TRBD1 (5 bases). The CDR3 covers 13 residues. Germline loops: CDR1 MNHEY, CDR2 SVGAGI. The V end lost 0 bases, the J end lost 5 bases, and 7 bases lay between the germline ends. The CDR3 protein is CASSYSQGYGYTF. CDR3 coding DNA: TGTGCCAGCAGTTACTCGCAGGGTTATGGCTACACCTTC.

Written as DNA, the CDR3 is TGTGCCAGCAGTGGGGGGGGAGAGACCCAGTACTTC. This codes for CASSGGGETQYF. The J gene is TRBJ2-5, the V gene TRBV7-8; 7 bases are a match to TRBD2. Germline loops: CDR1 SGHVS, CDR2 FQNEAQ. V lost 6 bases to trimming and J lost 4 bases; unmatched junction nucleotides: 2. The CDR3 has 12 residues.

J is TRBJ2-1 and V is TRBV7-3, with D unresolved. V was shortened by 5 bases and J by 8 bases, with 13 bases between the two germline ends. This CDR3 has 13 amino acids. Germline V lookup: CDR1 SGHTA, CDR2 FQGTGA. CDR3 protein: CASSPLSKHEQFF. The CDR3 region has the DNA TGTGCCAGCAGCCCGCTGTCCAAGCATGAGCAGTTCTTC.

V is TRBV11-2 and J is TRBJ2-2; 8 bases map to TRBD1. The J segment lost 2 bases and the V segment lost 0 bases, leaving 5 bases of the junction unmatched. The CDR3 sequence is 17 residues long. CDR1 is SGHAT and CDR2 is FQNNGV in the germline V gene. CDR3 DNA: TGTGCCAGCAGCTTAGATCCCGACAGGGGCAACACCGGGGAGCTGTTTTTT. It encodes CASSLDPDRGNTGELFF. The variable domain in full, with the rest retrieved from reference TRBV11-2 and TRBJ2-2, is EAGVAQSPRYKIIEKRQSVAFWCNPISGHATLYWYQQILGQGPKLLIQFQNNGVVDDSQLPKDRFSAERLKGVDSTLKIQPAKLEDSAVYLCASSLDPDRGNTGELFFGEGSRLTVL.

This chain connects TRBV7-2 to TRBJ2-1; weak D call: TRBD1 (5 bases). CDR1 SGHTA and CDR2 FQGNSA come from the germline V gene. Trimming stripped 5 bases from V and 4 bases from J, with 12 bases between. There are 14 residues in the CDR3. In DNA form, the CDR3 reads TGTGCCAGCAGCCGTCTCGCAGGGTACAATGAGCAGTTCTTC. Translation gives CASSRLAGYNEQFF.

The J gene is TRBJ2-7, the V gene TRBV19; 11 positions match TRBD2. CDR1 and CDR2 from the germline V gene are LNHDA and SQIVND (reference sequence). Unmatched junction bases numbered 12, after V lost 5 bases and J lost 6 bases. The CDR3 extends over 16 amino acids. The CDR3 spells CASSGVAGGPWFEQYF. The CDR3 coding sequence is TGTGCCAGTAGTGGTGTAGCGGGAGGGCCCTGGTTCGAGCAGTACTTC.

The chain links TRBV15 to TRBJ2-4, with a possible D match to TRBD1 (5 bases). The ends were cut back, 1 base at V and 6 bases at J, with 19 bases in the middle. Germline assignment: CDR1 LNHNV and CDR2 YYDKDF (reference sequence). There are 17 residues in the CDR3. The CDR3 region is CATSRVGRLSGANIQYF. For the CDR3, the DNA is TGTGCCACCAGCAGAGTAGGCCGGCTCTCTGGGGCAAACATTCAGTACTTC.

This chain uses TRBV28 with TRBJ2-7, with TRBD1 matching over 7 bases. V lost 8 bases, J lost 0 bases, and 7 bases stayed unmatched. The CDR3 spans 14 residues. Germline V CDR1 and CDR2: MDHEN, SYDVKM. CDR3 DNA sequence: TGTGCCAGCTACCCGACAGGGTTCTCCTACGAGCAGTACTTC. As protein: CASYPTGFSYEQYF.

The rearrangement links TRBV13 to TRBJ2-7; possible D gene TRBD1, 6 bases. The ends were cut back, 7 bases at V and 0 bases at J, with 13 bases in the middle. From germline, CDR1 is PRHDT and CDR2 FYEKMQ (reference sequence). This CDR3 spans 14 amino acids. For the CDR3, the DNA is TGTGCCAGCACCGCCCAGGGGAGCTCCTACGAGCAGTACTTC. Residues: CASTAQGSSYEQYF. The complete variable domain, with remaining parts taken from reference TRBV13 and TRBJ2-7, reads AAGVIQSPRHLIKEKRETATLKCYPIPRHDTVYWYQQGPGQDPQFLISFYEKMQSDKGSIPDRFSAQQFSDYHSELNMSSLELGDSALYFCASTAQGSSYEQYFGPGTRLTVT.

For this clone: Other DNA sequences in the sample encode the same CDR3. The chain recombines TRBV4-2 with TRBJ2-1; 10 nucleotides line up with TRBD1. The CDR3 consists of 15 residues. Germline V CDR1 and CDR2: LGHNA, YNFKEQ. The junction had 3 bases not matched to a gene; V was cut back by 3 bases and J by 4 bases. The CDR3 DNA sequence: TGTGCCAGCAGCCAGGGGACAGGGGAATACAATGAGCAGTTCTTC. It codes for CASSQGTGEYNEQFF.

CDR3 region: CASSAGAGSYEQYF. The CDR3 DNA follows: TGTGCCAGCAGCGCGGGAGCTGGGTCCTACGAGCAGTACTTC. The rearrangement links TRBV9 to TRBJ2-7; tentative D call: TRBD2 (6 bases). The CDR3 totals 14 residues. V lost 3 bases to trimming and J lost 1 base, with 11 bases between them. Germline-derived CDR1 and CDR2 are SGDLS and YYNGEE.

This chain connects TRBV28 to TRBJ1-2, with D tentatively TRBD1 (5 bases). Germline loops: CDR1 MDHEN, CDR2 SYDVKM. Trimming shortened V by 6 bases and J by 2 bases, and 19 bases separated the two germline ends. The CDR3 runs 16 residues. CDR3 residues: CASSGGTLPQNYGYTF. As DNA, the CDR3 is TGTGCCAGCAGCGGCGGGACCTTACCCCAAAACTATGGCTACACCTTC.

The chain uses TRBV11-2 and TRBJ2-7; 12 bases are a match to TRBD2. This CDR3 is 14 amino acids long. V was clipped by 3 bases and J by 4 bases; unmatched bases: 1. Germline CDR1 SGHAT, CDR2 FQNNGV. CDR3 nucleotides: TGTGCCAGCAGCTTCGGACTAGCGGGATACGAGCAGTACTTC. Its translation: CASSFGLAGYEQYF.

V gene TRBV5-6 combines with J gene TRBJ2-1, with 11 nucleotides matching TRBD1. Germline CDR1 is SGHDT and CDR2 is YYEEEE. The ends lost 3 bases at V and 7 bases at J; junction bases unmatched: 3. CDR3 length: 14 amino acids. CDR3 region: CASSYGTGGNEQFF. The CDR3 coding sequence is TGTGCCAGCAGCTATGGGACAGGGGGAAATGAGCAGTTCTTC.

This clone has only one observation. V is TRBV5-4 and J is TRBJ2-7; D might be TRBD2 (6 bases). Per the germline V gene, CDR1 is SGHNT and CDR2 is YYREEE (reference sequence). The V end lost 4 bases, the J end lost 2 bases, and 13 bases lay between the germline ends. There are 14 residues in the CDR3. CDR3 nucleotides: TGTGCCAGCAGCCCCGGGACTCTCCCCTACGAGCAGTACTTC. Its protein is CASSPGTLPYEQYF. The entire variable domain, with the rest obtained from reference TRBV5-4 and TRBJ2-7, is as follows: ETGVTQSPTHLIKTRGQQVTLRCSSQSGHNTVSWYQQALGQGPQFIFQYYREEENGRGNFPPRFSGLQFPNYSSELNVNALELDDSALYLCASSPGTLPYEQYFGPGTRLTVT.

The DNA of the CDR3 is TGCGCCAGCAGCTTCGAGGGCACCGGGGAGCTGTTTTTT. Translating it yields CASSFEGTGELFF. The rearrangement joins TRBV5-1 to TRBJ2-2, with D possibly matching TRBD2 (5 bases). With 2 bases removed from V and 4 bases from J, the gap between germline ends came to 6 bases. Looked up from germline, CDR1 is SGHRS and CDR2 is YFSETQ. The CDR3 spans 13 residues.

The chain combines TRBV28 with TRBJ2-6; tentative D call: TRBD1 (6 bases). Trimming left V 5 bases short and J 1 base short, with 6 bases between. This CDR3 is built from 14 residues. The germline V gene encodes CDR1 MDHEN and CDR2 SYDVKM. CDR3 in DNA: TGTGCCAGCAGTACAGGGTCTGGGGCCAACGTCCTGACTTTC. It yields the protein CASSTGSGANVLTF. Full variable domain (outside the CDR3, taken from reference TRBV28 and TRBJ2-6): DVKVTQSSRYLVKRTGEKVFLECVQDMDHENMFWYRQDPGLGLRLIYFSYDVKMKEKGDIPEGYSVSREKKERFSLILESASTNQTSMYLCASSTGSGANVLTFGAGSRLTVL.

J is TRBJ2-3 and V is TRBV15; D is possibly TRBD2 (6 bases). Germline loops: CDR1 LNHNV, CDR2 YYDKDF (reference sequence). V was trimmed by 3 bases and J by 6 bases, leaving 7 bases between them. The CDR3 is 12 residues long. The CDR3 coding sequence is TGTGCCACCAGCAGGGGGGGTGATACGCAGTATTTT. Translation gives CATSRGGDTQYF.